This T cell receptor (beta chain) stems from a study of T-cell reconstitution after alpha-beta-depleted transplantation in children. CDR1 and CDR2 (germline): LNHNV, YYDKDF (reference sequence). The CDR3 covers 17 residues. Trimming took 0 bases from V and 5 from J, leaving 20 bases between them. TCRbeta library construction was performed incorporating unique molecular identifiers. TCRdb reanalysed the PCR reads using MiXCR and keeps one entry per CDR3 protein. The sample has some 500,000 distinct CDR3 sequences, roughly 18% seen once; the top ten hold roughly 3.3%. This clonotype was counted only a few times.

This sample comprised PBMCs from the stem cell graft donor, obtained from the stem cell graft. This receptor was obtained from a human donor who donated a stem cell graft to a child with acute lymphoblastic leukemia. This chain links TRBV15 with TRBJ2-7; D remains unclear. This CDR3 reads CATSRDWLQMENHEQYF. The CDR3 nucleotides are TGTGCCACCAGCAGAGATTGGCTTCAGATGGAAAACCACGAGCAGTACTTC. The variable domain in full, with the rest retrieved from reference TRBV15 and TRBJ2-7, is DAMVIQNPRYQVTQFGKPVTLSCSQTLNHNVMYWYQQKSSQAPKLLFHYYDKDFNNEADTPDNFQSRRPNTSFCFLDIRSPGLGDTAMYLCATSRDWLQMENHEQYFGPGTRLTVT.